This T cell receptor beta chain was captured by sequencing in a study of shared clonotypes between healthy human individuals. As regards this clone: Distinct nucleotide sequences in the sample also encode this CDR3.

Only CD45RO-negative cells positively selected for CCR7 counted as naive CD8 cells, so terminally differentiated effector memory CD45RA+ cells were excluded. Germline-derived CDR1 and CDR2 are PRHDT and FYEKMQ (reference sequence). The CDR3 has 13 residues. Deletions cut 5 bases from V and 0 bases from J, with 8 bases between. The data were produced by immunoSEQ multiplex PCR, yet TCRdb's version contains in-frame clones alone and is incomplete. The table records hundreds of thousands of clones, nearly 98% of them present only once. The chain uses TRBV13 and TRBJ2-7; D is unclear. The sequenced material came from naive CD8+ T cells sorted from blood. The sequence was collected from a man aged 25-45 years in good health. The chain's CDR3 is CASSPQSSYEQYF. For the CDR3, the DNA is TGTGCCAGCAGCCCCCAAAGCTCCTACGAGCAGTACTTC.